Below, 14 T cell receptor beta chains from the same sample are listed, as sequenced in a study of T cells in localized non-small cell lung cancer. Some clones are missing from TCRdb's copy, which holds only in-frame ones; the method was immunoSEQ multiplex PCR. Of over a thousand clones listed, 20% are singletons. The source was normal lung tissue next to the tumor, collected before any cancer treatment. These receptors came from a man aged 35 to 69 with stage I lung adenocarcinoma.

This clone was recorded a few times. The genes are TRBV9 and TRBJ2-1, with 13 bases aligning to TRBD2. The germline V gene encodes CDR1 SGDLS and CDR2 YYNGEE. The CDR3 has 17 amino acids. Germline trimming cut 1 base from V and 7 bases from J; bases unmatched to any gene: 8. CDR3 in DNA: TGTGCCAGCAGCGTATTAGGACTAGCGGGAGCGTGGAATGAGCAGTTCTTC. Translation: CASSVLGLAGAWNEQFF.

By its share, this clone is large. The chain combines TRBV4-1 with TRBJ2-7; a weak D match, TRBD2 (5 bases). The CDR3 is made up of 15 amino acids. Trimming pared 0 bases from V and 3 bases from J, leaving 12 bases between. Per germline, CDR1 MGHRA and CDR2 YSYEKL. The DNA for the CDR3 is TGCGCCAGCAGCCAAGATGGGAGCCAGAGCTACGAGCAGTACTTC. Its protein is CASSQDGSQSYEQYF.

J is TRBJ2-1 and V is TRBV7-4; no clear D. Germline V gene data show CDR1 as SGHVT and CDR2 as SQSDAQ. The CDR3 consists of 13 residues. V was pared by 5 bases and J by 5 bases, with 10 bases between. The DNA for the CDR3 is TGTGCCAGCAGCATTTACCAAAACAATGAGCAGTTCTTC. It translates to CASSIYQNNEQFF.

The chain carries TRBV9 and TRBJ2-7; 7 positions match TRBD2. The CDR3 loop spans 15 amino acids. Trimming cost V 5 bases and J 0 bases; bases outside gene matches: 8. Looked up from germline, CDR1 is SGDLS and CDR2 is YYNGEE. CDR3 amino acids: CASSGTSDSSYEQYF. CDR3 DNA: TGTGCCAGCAGTGGAACTAGCGACTCCTCCTACGAGCAGTACTTC.

V is TRBV7-6 and J is TRBJ1-1; 7 positions agree with TRBD1. Germline values: CDR1 SGHVS, CDR2 FNYEAQ. V dropped 5 bases and J dropped 1; count of bases not matched to a gene: 7. This CDR3 comprises 15 residues. CDR3 sequence (DNA): TGTGCCAGCAGCCCGGACAGGCGGAGGAACACTGAAGCTTTCTTT. This translates into CASSPDRRRNTEAFF.

This clone is termed medium-sized. The chain has TRBV11-3 and TRBJ1-3; D uncertain. The CDR3 loop spans 15 amino acids. The V end was cut by 2 bases, the J end by 3 bases, with 11 bases between. In germline, CDR1 is SGHNT, CDR2 YENEEA. As DNA, the CDR3 is TGTGCCAGCAGCTTAAGGCCTGGGGATGGAAACACCATATATTTT. It is translated as CASSLRPGDGNTIYF.

This clone was observed a handful of times. The V call is TRBV11-3, the J call TRBJ1-4; D gene ambiguous. The germline V and J ends were trimmed by 3 bases and 3 bases, with 11 bases remaining between them. The germline V gene encodes CDR1 SGHNT and CDR2 YENEEA. This CDR3 comprises 15 residues. The CDR3 sequence is CASSLGGGSNEKLFF. The CDR3 coding sequence is TGTGCCAGCAGCTTGGGTGGAGGGTCTAATGAAAAACTGTTTTTT.

The chain carries TRBV1 and TRBJ1-5; whether TRBD1, the table's D call, matches the DNA was not checked. TRBV1 is shown as a pseudogene. The CDR3 has 17 amino acids. The CDR3 is CTSSQDHLTGVTQPQHF. The CDR3, as DNA: TGCACCAGCAGCCAAGATCATCTGACAGGGGTTACTCAGCCCCAGCATTTT.

This clone was observed a handful of times. This chain joins TRBV9 and TRBJ2-6; no definite D call. With 0 bases removed from V and 13 bases from J, the gap between germline ends came to 11 bases. CDR1 SGDLS and CDR2 YYNGEE come from the germline V gene. The CDR3 runs to 13 residues. CDR3 nucleotides: TGTGCCAGCAGCGTAGAAGGTAACCGGGTCCTGACTTTC. It is translated as CASSVEGNRVLTF.

By share of the sample, this clone is large. CDR3 region: CASSYMRGTEAFF. The CDR3 DNA is TGTGCCAGCAGTTACATGAGGGGAACTGAAGCTTTCTTT. The chain carries TRBV6-8 and TRBJ1-1; maybe TRBD1 (5 bases). The CDR3 is made up of 13 amino acids. Germline assignment: CDR1 MNHGY and CDR2 SAAAGT. Trimming pared 2 bases from V and 5 bases from J, leaving 9 bases between.

CDR3: CASGTGANTGELFF. The CDR3 region has the DNA TGTGCTAGTGGGACAGGGGCGAACACCGGGGAGCTGTTTTTT. The rearrangement joins TRBV12-5 to TRBJ2-2, with 8 nucleotides matching TRBD1. There are 14 residues in the CDR3. V lost 6 bases and J lost 0; bases outside the gene matches: 0. From germline, CDR1 is LGHNT and CDR2 FRNRAP.

This clone was counted a few times. The chain links TRBV6-8 to TRBJ2-2, with no clear D. This CDR3 contains 13 residues. V lost 0 bases to trimming and J lost 5 bases, with 4 bases between them. The germline gives CDR1 MNHGY, CDR2 SAAAGT. CDR3: CASSYSWTGELFF. In DNA form, the CDR3 reads TGTGCCAGCAGTTACTCGTGGACCGGGGAGCTGTTTTTT.

A few counts support this clone. V gene TRBV10-3 combines with J gene TRBJ2-7; 9 bases agree with TRBD1. Germline values: CDR1 ENHRY, CDR2 SYGVKD. This CDR3 region has 14 residues. V lost 7 bases, J lost 3 bases, and 7 bases stayed unmatched. The CDR3 reads CAIKSGTGFYEQYF. CDR3 coding DNA: TGTGCCATCAAATCCGGGACAGGGTTCTACGAGCAGTACTTC.

The chain joins TRBV18 to TRBJ2-3; 10 nucleotides agree with TRBD2. Looked up from germline, CDR1 is KGHSH and CDR2 is LQKENI. This CDR3 region has 16 residues. V dropped 0 bases and J dropped 7; count of bases not matched to a gene: 7. Here the CDR3 DNA reads TGTGCCAGCTCACCACCGTGGGCTAGCGGGAGCAATACGCAGTATTTT. It specifies CASSPPWASGSNTQYF.